This T cell receptor (beta chain) emerged from a study of shared clonotypes between healthy human individuals. Study results and caveats: The authors sampled blood alone, and tissue repertoires likely differ.

Healthy HIV-negative adults without recent acute infections or vaccinations served as donors. Adult Caucasians living in Nashville, Tennessee made up all of the donors. In the authors' methods: ImmunoSEQ only sent back junction sequences with no quality scores, so filtering was done differently. Assay: immunoSEQ multiplex PCR; the TCRdb copy retains only in-frame clones and omits some. The V and J calls and clone size were taken over from that table, and D and trimming were inferred from the DNA. The sample lists about 490,000 clones, over 65% occurring once. About this clone: Its matching antigen is unknown.

The CDR3 spans 14 residues. Germline CDR1 reads SGDLS; CDR2 reads YYNGEE. V gave up 0 bases and J gave up 7 bases, with 11 bases separating them. This TCR was recovered from a middle-aged woman in good health. Some clones in this sample may be carry-over from other donors' samples. Sequencing used PBMCs. The chain is built from TRBV9 and TRBJ1-5; no clear D. CDR3 DNA sequence: TGTGCCAGCAGCGTAGGGGAGCGGGGACAGCCCCAGCATTTT. Its protein is CASSVGERGQPQHF.